Each of the 5 T cell receptor beta chains below was sequenced from the same sample in a study of OX40 agonist ivuxolimab in advanced cancers. Using immunoSEQ multiplex PCR, the repertoire was profiled, and TCRdb retains in-frame clones only, with some absent. The profile shows 77,000 or so clones, more than 80% of them singletons. Specimen: CD4+ or CD8+ T cells sorted from blood, collected in a trial of the OX40 agonist ivuxolimab. The receptors come from an adult with an advanced solid tumor such as melanoma, head and neck, liver or kidney cancer.

This chain connects TRBV9 to TRBJ2-5, with 7 bases that match TRBD2. Germline assignment: CDR1 SGDLS and CDR2 YYNGEE. The CDR3 totals 13 residues. J was trimmed by 4 bases and V by 3 bases; bases with no gene match: 3. CDR3 in DNA: TGTGCCAGCAGCGCGGGGGAGGGAGAGACCCAGTACTTC. Translated: CASSAGEGETQYF.

The J gene is TRBJ1-2, the V gene TRBV6-1; D remains ambiguous. The CDR3 covers 13 residues. Germline V lookup: CDR1 MNHNS, CDR2 SASEGT. Trimming stripped 1 base from V and 8 bases from J, with 11 bases between. Here the CDR3 reads CASSEGRPAGYTF. The CDR3 DNA follows: TGTGCCAGCAGTGAAGGCCGGCCCGCGGGCTACACCTTC.

The chain combines TRBV27 with TRBJ2-3, with no clear D. V was trimmed by 3 bases and J by 4 bases, leaving 14 bases between them. Germline values: CDR1 MNHEY, CDR2 SMNVEV (reference sequence). This CDR3 is 15 amino acids long. The CDR3 region is CASSFWGPAADTQYF. In DNA, the CDR3 is TGTGCCAGCAGTTTCTGGGGTCCGGCGGCAGATACGCAGTATTTT.

The V gene is TRBV5-1, the J gene TRBJ2-3, with D possibly matching TRBD2 (5 bases). V was trimmed by 0 bases and J by 0 bases, leaving 8 bases between them. This CDR3 spans 15 amino acids. Germline V gives CDR1 SGHRS, CDR2 YFSETQ. In nucleotides, the CDR3 is TGCGCCAGCAGCTTGGGCGGGCCAAGCACAGATACGCAGTATTTT. It yields the protein CASSLGGPSTDTQYF. Using reference TRBV5-1 and TRBJ2-3 for the parts outside the CDR3, the full variable domain is KAGVTQTPRYLIKTRGQQVTLSCSPISGHRSVSWYQQTPGQGLQFLFEYFSETQRNKGNFPGRFSGRQFSNSRSEMNVSTLELGDSALYLCASSLGGPSTDTQYFGPGTRLTVL.

This clone was found once. The rearrangement uses TRBV7-2 and TRBJ2-7; 12 bases fit TRBD2. CDR1 SGHTA and CDR2 FQGNSA come from the germline V gene. The CDR3 runs 15 residues. Trimming removed 4 bases from V and 4 bases from J; junction bases left unmatched: 5. The CDR3 sequence: CASSSSGGAQYEQYF. CDR3 DNA: TGTGCCAGCAGCTCTAGCGGGGGGGCCCAGTACGAGCAGTACTTC. The full variable domain, its missing parts supplied by reference TRBV7-2 and TRBJ2-7, is GAGVSQSPSNKVTEKGKDVELRCDPISGHTALYWYRQSLGQGLEFLIYFQGNSAPDKSGLPSDRFSAERTGGSVSTLTIQRTQQEDSAVYLCASSSSGGAQYEQYFGPGTRLTVT.